This T cell receptor beta chain was recovered during a study of blood T cell repertoires in COVID-19. Overall study: Material from acute and convalescent COVID-19 was sourced from the United States, Italy and Spain. The cDNA or gDNA used as material had been derived from T cells, B-cell-depleted T cells, or PBMCs.

The CDR3 sequence is 17 residues long. Germline V gene data show CDR1 as LGHNT and CDR2 as FRNRAP. J gave up 0 bases and V 6 bases, and 10 bases lay outside the gene matches. In the source study's methods: Reference gene primer amplification gave estimated nucleated cell counts. Data came from immunoSEQ multiplex PCR; TCRdb stores just in-frame clones and leaves some out. V and J calls and clone size are as listed in that table; D and trimming were resolved from the DNA. The data show around 200,000 clones, with under 85% seen just once and 5.5% to 7.5% held by the top ten. Sequenced material: peripheral blood. This receptor was obtained from a woman aged 40 to 50 with acute or convalescent COVID-19. V gene TRBV12-5 combines with J gene TRBJ2-1; TRBD2 matches 8 bases. The CDR3 region has the DNA TGTGCTAGTGGAGTTCAGAGCGGGGGACACTCCTACAATGAGCAGTTCTTC. This gives the protein CASGVQSGGHSYNEQFF.